The clone carrying this T cell receptor beta chain has only a few counts. The antigen is not known. The table came from immunoSEQ multiplex PCR; TCRdb's copy has only in-frame clones and leaves some out. The table includes 140,000 to 150,000 clones, 90% to 95% detected once. In germline, CDR1 is SGHVS, CDR2 FNYEAQ. CDR3 size: 15 residues. V trimming: 1 base; J trimming: 6 bases; junction bases outside the gene matches: 2. The record originates from a study of T cell responses to AZD1222 COVID-19 vaccine. Study-wide results and caveats: Clonal diversity was possibly underestimated, and the donors were mostly white British, with more females.

The sequence derives from an adult who had recovered from COVID-19. The chain joins TRBV7-6 to TRBJ2-7; 14 nucleotides line up with TRBD2. The sequenced sample was peripheral blood, obtained after recovery from COVID-19. DNA for the CDR3: TGTGCCAGCAGCTTAGGACTAGCGGGAGGGGGCGAGCAGTACTTC. Amino acid sequence: CASSLGLAGGGEQYF.